A single T cell receptor beta chain is shown here with its context. Its matching antigen is unknown. The CDR3 spans 15 residues. The junction had 4 bases not matched to a gene; V was cut back by 3 bases and J by 2 bases. From germline, CDR1 is ENHRY and CDR2 SYGVKD. Only in-frame clones appear in the TCRdb table, and some are missing; sequencing was by immunoSEQ multiplex PCR. The sample lists some 26,000 clones; around 83% were seen once. This record belongs to a study of neoadjuvant nivolumab and ipilimumab in lung cancer. General study results and limits: Resected tumors had greater TCR richness and clonality than uninvolved lung. Pretherapy blood TCR richness correlated positively with resected tumor richness.

Here the sequenced sample was tumor tissue, taken after neoadjuvant nivolumab, alone or with ipilimumab, at or shortly before surgery. The TCR was taken from an adult with non-small cell lung cancer. V is TRBV10-3 and J is TRBJ2-3; TRBD1 matches 8 bases. The CDR3 reads CAISDRTGTTDTQYF. The CDR3 bases are TGTGCCATCAGTGACAGGACAGGGACCACAGATACGCAGTATTTT.